This T cell receptor (beta chain) derives from a study of cytomegalovirus exposure and HLA in healthy donors. Notes on the study in general: The availability of immune exposure information extended only to CMV serostatus. A later analysis linked a missense variant in DCLRE1C to the trimming of TCR beta V and J genes. The investigators catalogued some 160 TCR beta chains as cytomegalovirus-associated.

The PCR was carried out with 60 Vbeta primers and 13 Jbeta primers. Source study methods: Roughly 11 million of the roughly 77 million unique TCR beta chains counted in a later analysis were shared. Measured with immunoSEQ multiplex PCR; TCRdb has only the in-frame clones, and not every one. For V, J and clone size, that table is used; D and trimming come from the DNA. The sample gives around 190,000 clones, approximately 82% of which show up once; 1.5% to 2% is in the top ten. Comment on this clone: No antigen is known for it.

The sample taken for sequencing was PBMCs. This TCR was sampled from a man aged 35 to 55 in good health and CMV-seropositive.

CDR3 in DNA: TGTGCCAGCAGCGCAAACAGGGGGCGAACGACTAATGAAAAACTGTTTTTT. Translating it yields CASSANRGRTTNEKLFF. The genes are TRBV5-6 and TRBJ1-4; TRBD1 matches 9 bases. The V gene end was trimmed by 4 bases and the J gene end by 2 bases; junction bases not matched to a gene: 9. Germline V CDR1 and CDR2: SGHDT, YYEEEE. The CDR3 is 17 residues long.